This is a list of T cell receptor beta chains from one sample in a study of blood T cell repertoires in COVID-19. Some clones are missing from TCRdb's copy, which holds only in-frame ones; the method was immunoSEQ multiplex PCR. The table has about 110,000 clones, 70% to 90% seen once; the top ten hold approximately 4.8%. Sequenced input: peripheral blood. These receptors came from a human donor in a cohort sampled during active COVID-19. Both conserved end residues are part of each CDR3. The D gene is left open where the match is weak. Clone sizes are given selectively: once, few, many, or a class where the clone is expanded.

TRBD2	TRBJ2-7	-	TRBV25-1	TGTGCCAGCAGCGGGACGGGGGGGACCTACGAGCAGTACTTC	CASSGTGGTYEQYF
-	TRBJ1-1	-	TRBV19	TGTGCCAGTAGTGCCAAGGAGGGGCTTGAAGCTTTCTTT	CASSAKEGLEAFF
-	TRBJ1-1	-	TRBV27	TGTGCCAGCAGCCCGGGTGGCGGGAACACTGAAGCTTTCTTT	CASSPGGGNTEAFF
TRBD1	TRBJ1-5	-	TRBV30	TGTGCCTGGAGGACAGGGGGACAGCCCCAGCATTTT	CAWRTGGQPQHF
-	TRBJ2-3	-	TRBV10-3	TGTGCCATCAGCCTAGGGGTGAGGAGCACAGATACGCAGTATTTT	CAISLGVRSTDTQYF
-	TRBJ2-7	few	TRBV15	TGTGCCACGGGACACATAACCTACGAGCAGTACTTC	CATGHITYEQYF
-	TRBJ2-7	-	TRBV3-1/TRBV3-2	TGTGCCAGCAGCCAAGAGCGTCCACCCTCCTACGAGCAGTACTTC	CASSQERPPSYEQYF
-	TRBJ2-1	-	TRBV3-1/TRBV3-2	TGTGCCAGCAGCCAATGGGGGGCGCGGGGGAGCTCCTACAATGAGCAGTTCTTC	CASSQWGARGSSYNEQFF
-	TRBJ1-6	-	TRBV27	TGTGCCAGCAGTTTAAATTTGGGCACCATATCCCTCCACTTT	CASSLNLGTISLHF
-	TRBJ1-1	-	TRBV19	TGTGCCAGTAGTATAACGGGAGTCAACACTGAAGCTTTCTTT	CASSITGVNTEAFF
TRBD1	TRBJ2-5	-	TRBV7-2	TGTGCCAGCAGCACGGGACAGGCGGGGGAGACCCAGTACTTC	CASSTGQAGETQYF
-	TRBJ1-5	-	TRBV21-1	TGTGCCAGCAGCAAAAGCGAGACAGGGGCCCGTTACAATCAGCCCCAGCATTTT	CASSKSETGARYNQPQHF
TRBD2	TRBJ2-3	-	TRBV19	TGTGCCAGTAGTCACGACCTGGGGGGACTATCGGATACGCAGTATTTT	CASSHDLGGLSDTQYF
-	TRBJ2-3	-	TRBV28	TGTGCCAGCAGTTCCCAGGGAGATACGCAGTATTTT	CASSSQGDTQYF
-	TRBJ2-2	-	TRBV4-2	TGTGCCAGCAGCCAAGATAGGACAGACACCGGGGAGCTGTTTTTT	CASSQDRTDTGELFF
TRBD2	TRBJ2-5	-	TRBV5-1	TGCGCCAGCAGCTTAGGACTAGCGGGAGGCCTACCCCGCCAAGAGACCCAGTACTTC	CASSLGLAGGLPRQETQYF
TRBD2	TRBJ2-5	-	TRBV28	TGTGCCAGCAAGGGACTAGCGGGAGGGCGTAGGGAGACCCAGTACTTC	CASKGLAGGRRETQYF
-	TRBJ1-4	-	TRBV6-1	TGTGCCAGCAGTGAAGCGCTTAGGGGGGGGGAAAAACTGTTTTTT	CASSEALRGGEKLFF
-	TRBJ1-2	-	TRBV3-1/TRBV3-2	TGTGCCAGCAGCCAAGGACAGTCATCCCTATATGGCTACACCTTC	CASSQGQSSLYGYTF
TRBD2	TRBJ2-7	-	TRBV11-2	TGTGCCAGCATCCGTAGCGGGACCTACGAGCAGTACTTC	CASIRSGTYEQYF
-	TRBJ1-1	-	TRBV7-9	TGTGCCAGCAGCTTACCCGGACAGAAGTCCATGAACACTGAAGCTTTCTTT	CASSLPGQKSMNTEAFF
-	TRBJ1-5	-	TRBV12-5	TGTGCTAGTGGTCCTCCCGATCAGCCCCAGCATTTT	CASGPPDQPQHF
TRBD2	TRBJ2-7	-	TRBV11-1	TGTGCCAGCAGCTCGCCGGGCCCGGGAGGCTCCTACGAGCAGTACTTC	CASSSPGPGGSYEQYF
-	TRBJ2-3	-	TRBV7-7	TGTGCTAGCAGCTTATCGGACAGCCTCACAGATACGCAGTATTTT	CASSLSDSLTDTQYF
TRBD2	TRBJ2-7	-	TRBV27	TGTGCCAGCAAGCTAGCGGGGGCCTACGAGCAGTACTTC	CASKLAGAYEQYF
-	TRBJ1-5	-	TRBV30	TGTGCCTGGAGTCGCGGAGCAGATAGCAATCAGCCCCAGCATTTT	CAWSRGADSNQPQHF
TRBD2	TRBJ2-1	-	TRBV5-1	TGCGCCAGCAGCTTGGGTGCTAGCGGGGTAAGCAATGAGCAGTTCTTC	CASSLGASGVSNEQFF
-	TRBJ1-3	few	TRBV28	TGTGCCAGCAGTTTATGGGGCCAGGCCCTTAGAAACACCATATATTTT	CASSLWGQALRNTIYF
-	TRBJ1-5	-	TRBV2	TGTGCCAGCCGCCGAGGAGGGGACGGCAATCAGCCCCAGCATTTT	CASRRGGDGNQPQHF
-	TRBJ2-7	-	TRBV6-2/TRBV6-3	TGTGCCAGCAGTTACCCAGACAGCCCCCGAGCCGAGCAGTACTTC	CASSYPDSPRAEQYF
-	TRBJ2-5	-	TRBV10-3	TGTGCCATCGGGGGGGCCGCTCAAGAGACCCAGTACTTC	CAIGGAAQETQYF
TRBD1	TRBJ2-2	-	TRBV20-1	TGCAGTGCTAGTGGGGGACAGTCGAACACCGGGGAGCTGTTTTTT	CSASGGQSNTGELFF
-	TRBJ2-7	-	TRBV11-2	TGTGCCAGCAGCTACGAACAGGGATACGAGCAGTACTTC	CASSYEQGYEQYF
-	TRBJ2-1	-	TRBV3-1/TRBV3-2	TGTGCCAGCAGCCTTACTAGGAATGAGCAGTTCTTC	CASSLTRNEQFF
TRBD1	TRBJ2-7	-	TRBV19	TGTGCCAGTAGTATTAGGGGGCCCCACGAGCAGTACTTC	CASSIRGPHEQYF
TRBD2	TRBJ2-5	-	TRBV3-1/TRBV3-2	TGTGCCAGCAGCCCGTCTAGCGGGAGGCCAGCAGAGACCCAGTACTTC	CASSPSSGRPAETQYF